Each of the 2 T cell receptor beta chains below was sequenced from the same sample in a study of CD8 T cells in ankylosing spondylitis. Study findings and constraints: Seemingly distinctive of ankylosing spondylitis blood was a TCR beta motif formed by eight highly homologous variants.

These receptors lack a known antigen. TCRdb re-analysed the 5' RACE reads in MiXCR, keeping a single row per CDR3 protein. The sample carries about 540,000 distinct CDR3 sequences, roughly an eighth recorded once. Sequencing used blood, either unsorted or a sorted T cell fraction (not recorded which). Receptors originate from a male donor with ankylosing spondylitis.

In DNA, the CDR3 is TGCGCCAGCAGCCAGACTCCCAGGGGGAACACTGAAGCTTTCTTT. Amino acid sequence: CASSQTPRGNTEAFF. This chain uses TRBV4-1 with TRBJ1-1; a weak D match, TRBD1 (6 bases). Trimming removed 3 bases at V and 1 base at J, with 12 bases between. Germline V lookup: CDR1 MGHRA, CDR2 YSYEKL. The CDR3 has 15 residues.

The table lists this clonotype with a few counts. The chain recombines TRBV2 with TRBJ1-1; the D is unclear. CDR3 length: 13 amino acids. Germline lookup yields CDR1 SNHLY and CDR2 FYNNEI. Trimming removed 5 bases from V and 10 bases from J, with 17 bases in between. CDR3 loop: CASSRATGGPAFF. The CDR3 DNA is TGTGCCAGCAGTCGAGCCACGGGAGGGCCAGCTTTCTTT.